The 13 T cell receptor beta chains reported below all come from one sample, sequenced in a study of cytomegalovirus exposure and HLA in healthy donors. The PCR employed 60 Vbeta primers together with 13 Jbeta primers. The method was immunoSEQ multiplex PCR; TCRdb's version includes in-frame clones alone and lacks a portion of them. Among about 160,000 clones listed, around 79% were seen once. The sample comprised PBMCs. These receptors all come from a woman in her thirties or forties in good health and CMV-seronegative.

This chain uses TRBV10-3 with TRBJ2-1, with 7 bases matching TRBD1. CDR3 length: 14 residues. V shed 4 bases and J 4 bases; nucleotides not matched to a gene: 4. The germline gives CDR1 ENHRY, CDR2 SYGVKD. The CDR3 sequence is CAISVEGQYNEQFF. The CDR3 DNA reads TGTGCCATCAGTGTTGAGGGACAGTACAATGAGCAGTTCTTC.

This clone has more than one count but fewer than ten. V is TRBV7-2 and J is TRBJ2-7; tentative D call: TRBD2 (5 bases). V lost 8 bases and J lost 8, with 13 bases in between. Germline CDR1 SGHTA, CDR2 FQGNSA. The CDR3 has 11 residues. DNA for the CDR3: TGTGCCAGCGGCGTGGACTGGAAGCAGTACTTC. As protein: CASGVDWKQYF. Looking up the rest from reference TRBV7-2 and TRBJ2-7 gives the full variable domain: GAGVSQSPSNKVTEKGKDVELRCDPISGHTALYWYRQSLGQGLEFLIYFQGNSAPDKSGLPSDRFSAERTGGSVSTLTIQRTQQEDSAVYLCASGVDWKQYFGPGTRLTVT.

The chain employs TRBV5-4 and TRBJ2-7, with TRBD1 identical over 8 bases. J lost 3 bases, V lost 4 bases, and 6 bases had no gene match. This CDR3 spans 14 amino acids. Germline CDR1 and CDR2: SGHNT and YYREEE (reference sequence). The CDR3 region has the DNA TGTGCCAGCAGCCCAGGGGGCGCAGGCTACGAGCAGTACTTC. This gives the protein CASSPGGAGYEQYF.

The gene calls are TRBV2 and TRBJ1-5; possible D gene TRBD1, 5 bases. V lost 2 bases and J lost 5, with 16 bases in between. Germline CDR1 and CDR2: SNHLY and FYNNEI. This CDR3 is built from 16 residues. In DNA form, the CDR3 reads TGTGCCAGCAGTGAACTACGAGCGGGGGTAGATCAGCCCCAGCATTTT. Protein sequence: CASSELRAGVDQPQHF.

The chain recombines TRBV28 with TRBJ2-2, with TRBD1 identical over 7 bases. The ends lost 5 bases at V and 8 bases at J; junction bases unmatched: 5. The germline V gene has CDR1 MDHEN and CDR2 SYDVKM. The CDR3 spans 13 residues. CDR3 in DNA: TGTGCCAGCAGTCTAAGGACAGGTGGGGAGCTGTTTTTT. It codes for CASSLRTGGELFF.

The chain is built from TRBV2 and TRBJ2-2, with D tentatively TRBD1 (6 bases). Per germline, CDR1 SNHLY and CDR2 FYNNEI. The V end lost 8 bases, the J end lost 0 bases, and 13 bases lay between the germline ends. The CDR3 totals 15 residues. The DNA for the CDR3 is TGTGCCAGCTTCAGGGGAACCGCGAACACCGGGGAGCTGTTTTTT. It encodes CASFRGTANTGELFF.

V usage is TRBV15 and J usage is TRBJ2-2; no clear D gene. V was shortened by 2 bases and J by 8 bases, with 6 bases between the two germline ends. The CDR3 runs to 12 residues. Germline-derived CDR1 and CDR2 are LNHNV and YYDKDF (reference sequence). Written as DNA, the CDR3 is TGTGCCACCAGCAGACCCCTAGGGGAGCTGTTTTTT. It translates to CATSRPLGELFF.

The rearrangement joins TRBV15 to TRBJ2-3; 8 nucleotides line up with TRBD2. V lost 8 bases to trimming and J lost 4 bases; unmatched junction nucleotides: 11. This CDR3 is 15 amino acids long. CDR1 and CDR2 from the germline V gene are LNHNV and YYDKDF (reference sequence). The CDR3 loop is CATRGVAGYPDTQYF. The CDR3 DNA sequence: TGTGCCACCCGTGGAGTAGCGGGGTACCCAGATACGCAGTATTTT.

This chain links TRBV18 with TRBJ2-2; D perhaps matches TRBD2 (5 bases). Germline CDR1 KGHSH, CDR2 LQKENI. Trimming cost V 3 bases and J 0 bases, with 11 bases left between them. The CDR3 runs to 16 residues. CDR3 nucleotides: TGTGCCAGCTCACCGATGACTAATGCGAACACCGGGGAGCTGTTTTTT. Encoded protein: CASSPMTNANTGELFF.

J is TRBJ2-5 and V is TRBV2, with D perhaps matching TRBD2 (7 bases). The CDR3 covers 14 residues. Trimming pared 6 bases from V and 5 bases from J, leaving 16 bases between. From germline, CDR1 is SNHLY and CDR2 FYNNEI. CDR3 nucleotides: TGTGCCAGCAGCTTGGGGGGGGGCGGGGAGACCCAGTACTTC. Translated: CASSLGGGGETQYF.

The chain has TRBV28 and TRBJ1-5; no definite D call. The CDR3 has 13 amino acids. Deletions cut 6 bases from V and 4 bases from J, with 10 bases between. The germline V gene encodes CDR1 MDHEN and CDR2 SYDVKM. The CDR3 bases are TGTGCCAGCAGACCGGGTAAAAATCAGCCCCAGCATTTT. Translating it yields CASRPGKNQPQHF.

V usage is TRBV7-2 and J usage is TRBJ1-2, with D possibly being TRBD1 (5 bases). Germline V CDR1 and CDR2: SGHTA, FQGNSA. The V end was cut by 2 bases, the J end by 5 bases, with 6 bases between. CDR3 size: 12 residues. In DNA form, the CDR3 reads TGTGCCAGCAGCTTACAGGGATATGGCTACACCTTC. Its protein is CASSLQGYGYTF.

This clone was counted once. The chain combines TRBV5-1 with TRBJ2-5; TRBD2 agrees at 8 bases. The closer fit of TRBJ2-7 to the DNA end suggests the J call may be wrong. CDR1 is SGHRS, CDR2 YFSETQ, per germline. The CDR3 is made up of 17 amino acids. CDR3 coding DNA: TGCGCCAGCAGCTCCCCCCCAGGCACGGGAGGGTCCTACGAGCAGTACTTC. It encodes CASSSPPGTGGSYEQYF.